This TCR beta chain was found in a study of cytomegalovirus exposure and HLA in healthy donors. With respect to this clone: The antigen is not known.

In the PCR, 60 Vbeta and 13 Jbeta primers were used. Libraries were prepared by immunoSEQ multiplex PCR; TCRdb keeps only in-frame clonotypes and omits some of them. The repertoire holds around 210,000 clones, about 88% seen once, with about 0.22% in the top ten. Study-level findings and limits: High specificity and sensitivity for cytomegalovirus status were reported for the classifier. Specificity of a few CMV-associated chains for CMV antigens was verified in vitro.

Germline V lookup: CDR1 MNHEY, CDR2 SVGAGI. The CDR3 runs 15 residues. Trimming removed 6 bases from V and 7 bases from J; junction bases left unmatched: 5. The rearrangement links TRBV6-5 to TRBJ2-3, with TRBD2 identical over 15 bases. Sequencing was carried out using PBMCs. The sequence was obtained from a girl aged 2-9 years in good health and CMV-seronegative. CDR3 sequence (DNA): TGTGCCAGCAGGGGACTAGCGGGAGGTACAAATACGCAGTATTTT. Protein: CASRGLAGGTNTQYF.